These 5 T cell receptor beta chains came from one sample sequenced in a study of blood T cell repertoires in COVID-19 (dated by TCRdb to about 2020). The library was built by means of the immunoSEQ multiplex PCR assay. This is the immuneACCESS table as TCRdb keeps it, with only in-frame sequences that have V and J called. A part of the clones is gone; compared with another copy, unresolved V genes explain less than half, and the rest is unexplained. Within this sample are 200,000 to 300,000 clones, with 80% to 90% of them counted one time only. The top ten clonotypes cover around 1.8% of the sample. What was sequenced was peripheral blood. All receptors derive from a young man with active or convalescent COVID-19.

The rearrangement uses TRBV2 and TRBJ2-7; 11 nucleotides align to TRBD1. CDR3 size: 14 residues. The trim removed 10 bases at V and 4 bases at J, leaving 9 bases unmatched. Germline-derived CDR1 and CDR2 are SNHLY and FYNNEI. CDR3: CATVSGDRGYEQYF. The CDR3 nucleotides are TGTGCCACCGTTTCCGGGGACAGGGGGTACGAGCAGTACTTC.

CDR3 coding DNA: TGTGCCAGCAGCAAATGGGGCAGGATGACTGGAAACACCATATATTTT. This encodes CASSKWGRMTGNTIYF. The V call is TRBV21-1, the J call TRBJ1-3; no DNA check was done on the table's D call, TRBD1. TRBV21-1 is a recognized pseudogene. The CDR3 contains 16 residues.

The chain carries TRBV9 and TRBJ1-2, with a possible D match to TRBD1 (6 bases). Trimming left V 7 bases short and J 7 bases short, with 14 bases between. Germline values: CDR1 SGDLS, CDR2 YYNGEE. This CDR3 spans 12 amino acids. The CDR3 DNA sequence: TGTGCCAGCTACAGGGAGGGGAGTGGCTACACCTTC. The encoded protein is CASYREGSGYTF.

The V and J genes are TRBV6-1 and TRBJ1-2, with no clear D. Germline values: CDR1 MNHNS, CDR2 SASEGT. The V and J ends lost 4 bases and 6 bases respectively, with 9 bases between them. The CDR3 totals 12 residues. CDR3 in amino acids: CASSGWRNGYTF. CDR3 nucleotide sequence: TGTGCCAGCAGTGGTTGGAGAAATGGCTACACCTTC.

This chain connects TRBV18 to TRBJ1-3, with 7 bases that match TRBD1. The CDR3 is made up of 15 amino acids. After removal of 7 bases from V and 6 bases from J, the junction contained 12 bases not matched to a gene. Germline CDR1 KGHSH, CDR2 LQKENI. The CDR3 nucleotides read TGTGCCAGCTTGAGACAGGGTCAGCCAGAAAACACCATATATTTT. It translates to CASLRQGQPENTIYF.